This entry describes one TCR beta chain. V gave up 6 bases and J gave up 0 bases, with 9 bases separating them. In germline, CDR1 is SQVTM, CDR2 ANQGSEA. The CDR3 loop spans 13 amino acids. The data are from a study of blood T cell repertoires in COVID-19. Turning to the study itself: COVID-19 samples, acute and convalescent, were from the United States, Italy and Spain. Sources were T cells, B-cell-depleted T cells, or PBMCs; the material itself was cDNA or gDNA.

In the source study's methods: Estimation of nucleated cell counts was performed using reference gene primer amplification. Generated by immunoSEQ multiplex PCR, the TCRdb table keeps only in-frame clones and is missing some. V and J calls and clone size come straight from that table; D and trimming were deduced from the DNA. The top ten clones hold less than 3.5% of a sample with around 62,000 clones, approximately 93% of them seen once. The V gene is TRBV29-1, the J gene TRBJ2-1; perhaps TRBD2 as D (6 bases). Sequencing was done on a sample of peripheral blood. The TCR originated in a man between 65 and 85 years old with active COVID-19. CDR3 sequence reads: CSVTSSSYNEQFF. CDR3 nucleotides: TGCAGCGTGACTAGTTCCTCCTACAATGAGCAGTTCTTC.